A few counts support the clone carrying this T cell receptor (beta chain). Its antigen remains unknown. These data come from a study of T cell repertoires in cytomegalovirus infection. On the study more broadly: Public TCR beta signature analysis indicated the presence of both CMV infection and matching HLA type.

Overall study findings and caveats: Pooled public TCR beta family frequency picked out CMV carriers with the relevant HLA.

TCRdb re-analysed the reads in MiXCR, keeping a single row per CDR3 protein. Here the sample spans around 440,000 distinct CDR3 sequences, 11% being singletons. This CDR3 contains 15 residues. Germline V gives CDR1 SGDLS, CDR2 YYNGEE. The J segment lost 5 bases and the V segment lost 0 bases, leaving 4 bases of the junction unmatched. This chain links TRBV9 with TRBJ1-2; 10 nucleotides line up with TRBD1. This clonotype originated in a human donor in good health (CMV status not recorded). Some clones in this sample may be carry-over from other donors' samples. Sequencing was performed on PBMCs. The CDR3 is CASSVGGTGDYGYTF. Here the CDR3 DNA reads TGTGCCAGCAGCGTAGGGGGGACAGGGGATTATGGCTACACCTTC.